This TCR beta chain comes out of a study of T cells of healthy individuals. CDR3 length: 15 amino acids. J lost 5 bases, V lost 2 bases, and 7 bases had no gene match. CDR1 and CDR2 (germline): KGHDR, SFDVKD. TCRdb reanalysed the 5' RACE reads using MiXCR and keeps one entry per CDR3 protein. The sample holds tens of thousands of distinct CDR3 sequences, around 16% seen once. This sequence joins TRBV24-1 and TRBJ2-5, with 7 bases aligning to TRBD1. This clonotype originated in a human donor in good health. In nucleotides, the CDR3 is TGTGCCACCAGTGATTCAGGGACAGTCGGGGAGACCCAGTACTTC. This encodes CATSDSGTVGETQYF.